A single T cell receptor beta chain is shown here with its context. An amount of RNA that ranged from 0.5 to 1 ug was reverse transcribed with random hexamers. TCRdb independently ran MiXCR on the immunoSEQ multiplex PCR reads; one entry per CDR3 protein. The profile shows some 260,000 distinct CDR3 sequences, about 85% of them singletons. These data are taken from a study of CD8 T cells in Susac syndrome. This CDR3 comprises 13 residues. Trimming cost V 6 bases and J 5 bases, with 13 bases left between them. CDR1 and CDR2 from the germline V gene are MNHEY and SMNVEV (reference sequence). The CD8+ and CD4+ T cells were negatively isolated, with the TEMRA cells enriched by FACS.

The sample taken for sequencing was CD8+ T cells from PBMCs. This TCR came from a human donor with multiple sclerosis. The chain combines TRBV27 with TRBJ1-1; no reliable D call. The CDR3 is CASRDGPGTEAFF. The DNA of the CDR3 is TGTGCCAGCAGGGACGGGCCCGGGACTGAAGCTTTCTTT.